These 18 T cell receptor beta chains were sequenced from one sample in a study of blood T cells in healthy people across ages. Together with a sample-barcoded 5' primer, a J-beta primer mix was included in a second PCR lasting about 6 to 11 cycles. A single record per CDR3 protein comes from TCRdb applying MiXCR to the 5' RACE reads. The sample contains about 680,000 distinct CDR3 sequences, about 52% of which appear only once. Sequencing input: blood. The receptors were gathered from a woman in her sixties or seventies in good health.

The gene calls are TRBV6-5 and TRBJ2-7, with D possibly TRBD1 on 7 matching bases. Germline values: CDR1 MNHEY, CDR2 SVGAGI. The V gene lost 6 bases and the J gene lost 2 bases, with 17 bases spanning the gap. The CDR3 runs to 15 residues. The CDR3 nucleotides are TGTGCCAGCAGCGTCGGGGGACAGCTAGCCTACGAGCAGTACTTC. It encodes CASSVGGQLAYEQYF.

The chain has TRBV7-2 and TRBJ2-1; D gene unclear. The germline V gene encodes CDR1 SGHTA and CDR2 FQGNSA. V lost 1 base and J lost 14, with 12 bases in between. The CDR3 runs 12 residues. This chain's CDR3 is CASSLVTQREFF. The CDR3 region has the DNA TGTGCCAGCAGCTTAGTAACCCAGAGAGAGTTCTTC.

This clonotype was counted a few times. The chain links TRBV6-6 to TRBJ2-7, with D possibly matching TRBD1 (5 bases). Per germline, CDR1 MNHNY and CDR2 SVGAGI (reference sequence). The CDR3 is 13 amino acids. V lost 7 bases to trimming and J lost 2 bases, with 12 bases between them. Written as DNA, the CDR3 is TGTGCCAGCAAGTGGCAGGGCACCTACGAGCAGTACTTC. This codes for CASKWQGTYEQYF.

The V call is TRBV7-3, the J call TRBJ2-1; 8 nucleotides match TRBD2. J was trimmed by 6 bases and V by 5 bases; bases with no gene match: 9. The germline CDR1 and CDR2 sequences are SGHTA and FQGTGA. This CDR3 region has 15 residues. CDR3 sequence: CASSAGTRSSNEQFF. CDR3 coding DNA: TGTGCCAGCAGCGCCGGGACTAGAAGCTCCAATGAGCAGTTCTTC.

V is TRBV5-5 and J is TRBJ2-3, with 8 bases matching TRBD1. This CDR3 comprises 14 residues. Germline V gene lookup returns CDR1 SGHKS and CDR2 YYEKEE (reference sequence). Trimming removed 8 bases from V and 0 bases from J; junction bases left unmatched: 5. The CDR3 nucleotides are TGTGCCAGTACCACAGGGGGTAGCACAGATACGCAGTATTTT. Amino acid sequence: CASTTGGSTDTQYF. Looking up the rest from reference TRBV5-5 and TRBJ2-3 gives the full variable domain: DAGVTQSPTHLIKTRGQQVTLRCSPISGHKSVSWYQQVLGQGPQFIFQYYEKEERGRGNFPDRFSARQFPNYSSELNVNALLLGDSALYLCASTTGGSTDTQYFGPGTRLTVL.

J is TRBJ2-5 and V is TRBV7-2; 7 bases map to TRBD1. TRBJ2-7 explains the end of the DNA better; the J call may be wrong. The CDR3 runs to 15 residues. Germline V gene sequence: CDR1 SGHTA, CDR2 FQGNSA. The CDR3 spells CASSTSTGLYYEQYF. Here the CDR3 DNA reads TGTGCCAGCAGCACCTCGACAGGGCTTTATTACGAGCAGTACTTC.

This clonotype showed up just a few times. The J gene is TRBJ2-3, the V gene TRBV7-3; 8 bases map to TRBD2. Germline V lookup: CDR1 SGHTA, CDR2 FQGTGA. The CDR3 is 17 amino acids. V lost 1 base and J lost 6; bases outside the gene matches: 12. CDR3 residues: CASSLIPGLVGSDTQYF. The CDR3 DNA reads as TGTGCCAGCAGCTTAATCCCGGGACTAGTTGGCTCGGATACGCAGTATTTT. The entire variable domain, with the rest obtained from reference TRBV7-3 and TRBJ2-3, is as follows: GAGVSQTPSNKVTEKGKYVELRCDPISGHTALYWYRQSLGQGPEFLIYFQGTGAADDSGLPNDRFFAVRPEGSVSTLKIQRTERGDSAVYLCASSLIPGLVGSDTQYFGPGTRLTVL.

The chain has TRBV10-3 and TRBJ2-1; D is unclear. The ends were cut back, 4 bases at V and 5 bases at J, with 9 bases in the middle. The germline CDR1 and CDR2 sequences are ENHRY and SYGVKD. The CDR3 length is 13 residues. The CDR3 sequence is CAISGGLNNEQFF. The DNA for the CDR3 is TGTGCCATCAGTGGTGGCTTGAACAATGAGCAGTTCTTC.

This chain links TRBV7-2 with TRBJ2-7; TRBD2 matches 10 bases. The CDR3 consists of 18 residues. The V segment lost 1 base and the J segment 6 bases; nucleotides outside the gene matches: 15. The germline V gene encodes CDR1 SGHTA and CDR2 FQGNSA. CDR3 nucleotides: TGTGCCAGCAGCTTAGAATGGCTAGCGGGAGTGTCCATGGGCGAGCAGTACTTC. It is translated as CASSLEWLAGVSMGEQYF.

As concerns this clonotype: This clone may be a read error of a much larger clone one base away. This chain connects TRBV20-1 to TRBJ2-7; 8 nucleotides match TRBD2. The ends lost 3 bases at V and 5 bases at J; junction bases unmatched: 9. Germline CDR1 reads DFQATT; CDR2 reads SNEGSKA (reference sequence). The CDR3 extends over 14 amino acids. This chain's CDR3 is CSASSAGATDEQYF. DNA for the CDR3: TGCAGTGCTAGTTCAGCGGGAGCCACCGACGAGCAGTACTTC.

CDR3: CASSRGQLNTEAFF. CDR3 DNA: TGTGCCAGCAGCAGGGGACAGCTGAACACTGAAGCTTTCTTT. This chain connects TRBV7-9 to TRBJ1-1; 7 nucleotides align to TRBD1. Per germline, CDR1 SEHNR and CDR2 FQNEAQ (reference sequence). Unmatched junction bases numbered 3, after V lost 5 bases and J lost 0 bases. CDR3 size: 14 residues.

This clonotype showed up just a few times. The rearrangement joins TRBV20-1 to TRBJ1-6; no definite D call. The CDR3 loop spans 11 amino acids. The germline V gene encodes CDR1 DFQATT and CDR2 SNEGSKA (reference sequence). V lost 4 bases, J lost 14 bases, and 12 bases lay in between. CDR3 region: CSAKSRAALHF. CDR3 nucleotide sequence: TGCAGTGCTAAAAGTCGGGCTGCCCTCCACTTT.

With regard to this clonotype: A single base separates this from a much larger clone, so it may be a read error. The chain's CDR3 is CTSSFQDMGYGYTF. The CDR3 DNA reads as TGTACCAGCAGCTTTCAAGATATGGGCTATGGCTACACCTTC. The V gene is TRBV7-2, the J gene TRBJ1-2; unclear D gene. Germline assignment: CDR1 SGHTA and CDR2 FQGNSA. Trimming pared 3 bases from V and 4 bases from J, leaving 12 bases between. This CDR3 region has 14 residues.

Only one count was recorded for this clonotype. A read error may be the cause here, since a much bigger clone is one base away. This chain uses TRBV7-8 with TRBJ2-1; unclear D gene. The CDR3 loop spans 13 amino acids. The germline V gene encodes CDR1 SGHVS and CDR2 FQNEAQ. The CDR3 protein is CACSLLLYNEQFF. For the CDR3, the DNA is TGTGCCTGCAGCTTGCTACTTTACAATGAGCAGTTCTTC.

This clonotype was observed a few times. V usage is TRBV20-1 and J usage is TRBJ2-7; TRBD2 agrees at 12 bases. The germline CDR1 and CDR2 sequences are DFQATT and SNEGSKA (reference sequence). The length of the CDR3 is 16 residues. V was clipped by 6 bases and J by 1 base; unmatched bases: 10. The CDR3 region is CSAPYTSGGFSYEQYF. The CDR3 DNA sequence: TGCAGTGCCCCATACACTAGCGGGGGGTTTTCCTACGAGCAGTACTTC.

The chain recombines TRBV7-9 with TRBJ2-5; 7 bases agree with TRBD2. Germline CDR1 is SEHNR and CDR2 is FQNEAQ (reference sequence). The CDR3 runs to 19 residues. After removal of 1 base from V and 7 bases from J, the junction contained 21 bases not matched to a gene. Here the CDR3 DNA reads TGTGCCAGCAGCTTAGATCCGCTCGATGGGGGAGGGCCTTCGAGGACCCAGTACTTC. Translating gives CASSLDPLDGGGPSRTQYF.

The V gene is TRBV9, the J gene TRBJ1-2, with D perhaps matching TRBD1 (5 bases). V was clipped by 4 bases and J by 3 bases, with 16 bases between them. Germline V lookup: CDR1 SGDLS, CDR2 YYNGEE. The length of the CDR3 is 15 residues. The CDR3: CASSLGGGVYYGYTF. For the CDR3, the DNA is TGTGCCAGCAGCCTGGGGGGAGGAGTGTACTATGGCTACACCTTC.

This clonotype was seen a few times. The genes are TRBV13 and TRBJ1-2; no clear D. Germline CDR1 and CDR2: PRHDT and FYEKMQ (reference sequence). V lost 1 base and J lost 1, with 10 bases in between. The CDR3 consists of 15 residues. The CDR3: CASSLEGRINYGYTF. DNA of the CDR3: TGTGCCAGCAGCTTAGAAGGCCGGATTAACTATGGCTACACCTTC.